This is a list of T cell receptor beta chains from one sample in a study of blood T cells in healthy people across ages. TCRdb called the 5' RACE reads again in MiXCR, with one record for every CDR3 protein. Among about 400,000 distinct CDR3 sequences listed, roughly half were seen once. The sample taken for sequencing was blood. The source is a man in his sixties in good health. CDR3s leave out the opening cysteine and the closing phenylalanine or tryptophan. D genes are given only for firm matches.

d_gene | len | v_gene | CDR3aa
NA | 13 | TRBV9 | ASSPHSTSTYEQY
NA | 9 | TRBV25-1 | ASTGPRGYT
TRBD1 | 12 | TRBV20-1 | SARDGQGAWEQY
TRBD2 | 16 | TRBV27 | ASSLSNRGGSRTDTQY
TRBD1 | 14 | TRBV20-1 | SATDFGQAGNQPQH
TRBD1 | 11 | TRBV20-1 | SAYPTGVETQY
NA | 12 | TRBV20-1 | SARGPVHHYEQY
TRBD2 | 9 | TRBV20-1 | SGGEVIEQF
NA | 12 | TRBV7-2 | ASSLTTDSYEQY
TRBD2 | 12 | TRBV20-1 | SAPETSGSVTQY
TRBD1 | 11 | TRBV20-1 | SAASGTVYGYT
NA | 9 | TRBV20-1 | SAIFGNTIY
NA | 13 | TRBV4-3 | ASSQEEGQGYEQY
TRBD2 | 11 | TRBV29-1 | SVESGGYNEQF
NA | 11 | TRBV30 | AWSLGVGGTQY
NA | 14 | TRBV14 | ASSQYRGSSYNEQF
TRBD2 | 10 | TRBV4-3 | ASSQGGNIQY
NA | 12 | TRBV25-1 | ASSEEQGYNEQY
NA | 12 | TRBV7-2 | ASSLGVNNQPQH
NA | 12 | TRBV20-1 | SARQSTGRYEQY
NA | 14 | TRBV4-2 | ASSQDVGLGAGELF
NA | 12 | TRBV20-1 | SARDIAGKETQY
NA | 13 | TRBV28 | ASSSAGLKSYEHY
NA | 12 | TRBV5-1 | ASSLQGNNQPQH
NA | 14 | TRBV7-2 | ASSPQQWGRTYEQY
NA | 12 | TRBV18 | ASSRRDSHNEQF
NA | 13 | TRBV21-1 | ASSKVERGSGEQY
NA | 12 | TRBV20-1 | SAREGGPKETQY
NA | 10 | TRBV7-9 | ASSLATNTQY
NA | 10 | TRBV15 | ATSRARGEQF
TRBD1 | 12 | TRBV7-2 | ASSVDRGNQPQH
TRBD1 | 12 | TRBV7-9 | ASSLGTGGGEQY
NA | 14 | TRBV7-2 | ASSFPRGGNRETQY
NA | 13 | TRBV6-5 | ASKLGGVISYEQY
NA | 15 | TRBV3-1 | ASSRSQRAYPSYEQY
NA | 11 | TRBV6-5 | ASSYGAGIGLH
NA | 11 | TRBV5-1 | ASQRLPDNEQF
TRBD2 | 13 | TRBV28 | ASSFTASGLNEQY
NA | 12 | TRBV5-1 | ASSPQGLSYEQY
NA | 11 | TRBV20-1 | SATPTYQETQY
NA | 12 | TRBV5-1 | ASSLEGVFYEQY
TRBD1 | 14 | TRBV4-1 | ASSPRTGALRDGYT
NA | 14 | TRBV27 | ASSFCGQTLNYGYT
NA | 10 | TRBV20-1 | SATDRSYEQY
NA | 10 | TRBV6-2/TRBV6-3 | ASEGAGNIQY
NA | 14 | TRBV11-2 | ASSSYTPATNEKLF
TRBD1 | 13 | TRBV6-5 | ASSLKQTGGYKQY
NA | 11 | TRBV6-5 | ASQPVGTDTQY